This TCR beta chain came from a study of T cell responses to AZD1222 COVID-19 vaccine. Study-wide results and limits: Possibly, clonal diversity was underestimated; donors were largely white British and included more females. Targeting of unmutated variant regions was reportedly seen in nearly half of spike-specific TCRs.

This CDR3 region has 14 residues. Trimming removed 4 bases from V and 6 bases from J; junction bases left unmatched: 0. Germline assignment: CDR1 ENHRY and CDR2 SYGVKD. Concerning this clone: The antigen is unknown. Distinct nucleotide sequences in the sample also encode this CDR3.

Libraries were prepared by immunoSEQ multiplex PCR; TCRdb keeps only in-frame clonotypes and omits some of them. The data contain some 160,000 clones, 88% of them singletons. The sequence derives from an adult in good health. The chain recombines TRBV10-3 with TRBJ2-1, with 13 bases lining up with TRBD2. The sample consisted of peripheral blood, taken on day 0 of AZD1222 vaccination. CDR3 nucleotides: TGTGCCATCAGTGGGACTAGCGGGGGCAATGAGCAGTTCTTC. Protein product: CAISGTSGGNEQFF.